This TCR beta chain was sequenced during a study of blood T cells in healthy people across ages. Trimming shortened V by 3 bases and J by 8 bases, and 16 bases separated the two germline ends. CDR3 size: 15 residues. CDR1 and CDR2 (germline): KGHDR, SFDVKD. Worth noting for this clonotype: What it recognizes is unknown.

Healthy Caucasians from Russia aged roughly 6 to 95 served as donors. They isolated at least 6 million PBMCs from each sample. A J-beta primer mix and a sample-barcoded 5' primer were used in a second PCR of roughly 6 to 12 cycles. One entry per CDR3 protein results from TCRdb running MiXCR on the 5' RACE reads. This table has about 1,400,000 distinct CDR3 sequences, 42% appearing once. Study outcomes and limitations: A greater number of naive CD4+ cells and higher diversity distinguished long-lived donors from aged donors. PBMC samples, being unsorted, prevented any conclusive comparison of naive and antigen-experienced cells.

The chain recombines TRBV24-1 with TRBJ2-1, with D tentatively TRBD1 (5 bases). The TCR originated in a young woman in good health. The sequencing sample was made of blood. DNA of the CDR3: TGTGCCACCAGTGATCCTCGGACACCAGGCGATGAGCAGTTCTTC. Translated, it gives CATSDPRTPGDEQFF.